Listed here are 12 T cell receptor beta chains from one sample, sequenced in a study of shared clonotypes between healthy human individuals. Measured with immunoSEQ multiplex PCR; TCRdb has only the in-frame clones, and not every one. This sample has about 1.5 million clones, with approximately 98% found just once. Sequenced input: naive CD4+ T cells sorted from blood. Regarding subset: CD45RA+ positively selected. The receptor source for this set is a man younger than 40 in good health.

The chain employs TRBV21-1 and TRBJ2-1; no DNA check was done on the table's D call, TRBD1. TRBV21-1 is a documented pseudogene. The CDR3 has 13 amino acids. The CDR3 DNA is TGTGCCAGCAGCTTGGACAAGAACAATGAGCAGTTCTTC. It encodes CASSLDKNNEQFF.

Turning to this clone: Other DNA sequences of this sample code for an identical CDR3. The chain links TRBV28 to TRBJ1-1, with D unresolved. Trimming shortened V by 6 bases and J by 5 bases, and 7 bases separated the two germline ends. The CDR3 loop spans 11 amino acids. CDR1 is MDHEN and CDR2 is SYDVKM in the germline V gene. CDR3 residues: CASSTLTEAFF. The DNA for the CDR3 is TGTGCCAGCAGCACTTTGACTGAAGCTTTCTTT. The complete variable domain, with remaining parts taken from reference TRBV28 and TRBJ1-1, reads DVKVTQSSRYLVKRTGEKVFLECVQDMDHENMFWYRQDPGLGLRLIYFSYDVKMKEKGDIPEGYSVSREKKERFSLILESASTNQTSMYLCASSTLTEAFFGQGTRLTVV.

V and J are TRBV9 and TRBJ2-7; tentative D call: TRBD2 (5 bases). The CDR3 contains 17 residues. Deletions cut 4 bases from V and 7 bases from J, with 27 bases between. From germline, CDR1 is SGDLS and CDR2 YYNGEE. The CDR3 DNA sequence: TGTGCCAGCAGCTTAGCCTTTGTTGGCCTATCGACTATGGAGCAGTACTTC. This gives the protein CASSLAFVGLSTMEQYF.

The J gene is TRBJ1-4, the V gene TRBV5-4; tentatively, D is TRBD1 (6 bases). Germline CDR1 SGHNT, CDR2 YYREEE (reference sequence). V was pared by 5 bases and J by 7 bases, with 18 bases between. This CDR3 has 15 residues. The CDR3 spells CASSSRGDVREKLFF. The CDR3 DNA reads TGTGCCAGCAGTAGTAGGGGGGACGTTCGTGAAAAACTGTTTTTT.

CDR3 in DNA: TGTGCCATCAGGGGGACAGGGAACGAGCAGTACTTC. This translates into CAIRGTGNEQYF. The rearrangement uses TRBV10-3 and TRBJ2-7; 9 positions match TRBD1. The CDR3 spans 12 residues. CDR1 is ENHRY, CDR2 SYGVKD, per germline. V was pared by 6 bases and J by 5 bases, with 2 bases of the junction left unmatched.

The rearrangement uses TRBV29-1 and TRBJ2-5; no firm D call. Germline loops: CDR1 SQVTM, CDR2 ANQGSEA. The CDR3 is 12 amino acids. The V end lost 5 bases, the J end lost 4 bases, and 11 bases lay between the germline ends. The CDR3 coding sequence is TGCAGCGTTCGCCAGTCCCCAGAGACCCAGTACTTC. Its protein is CSVRQSPETQYF.

This chain connects TRBV15 to TRBJ2-1; TRBD2 aligns across 10 bases. The germline V gene has CDR1 LNHNV and CDR2 YYDKDF (reference sequence). The junction had 9 bases not matched to a gene; V was cut back by 0 bases and J by 4 bases. This CDR3 spans 18 amino acids. CDR3 residues: CATSRDLKREGSYNEQFF. CDR3 nucleotides: TGTGCCACCAGCAGAGATCTCAAGCGGGAGGGTTCGTACAATGAGCAGTTCTTC.

This clone was seen just once. The genes are TRBV9 and TRBJ2-2, with 8 nucleotides matching TRBD1. This CDR3 region has 16 residues. Germline V CDR1 and CDR2: SGDLS, YYNGEE. Trimming cost V 0 bases and J 4 bases; bases outside gene matches: 5. CDR3 DNA: TGTGCCAGCAGCGTAGCAGGGGGCCCGGGCACCGGGGAGCTGTTTTTT. This encodes CASSVAGGPGTGELFF.

As regards this clone: Other DNA sequences in the sample encode the same CDR3. The chain joins TRBV18 to TRBJ2-5, with 7 bases fitting TRBD1. Trimming removed 3 bases from V and 2 bases from J; junction bases left unmatched: 3. The CDR3 consists of 14 residues. From germline, CDR1 is KGHSH and CDR2 LQKENI. The CDR3 bases are TGTGCCAGCTCACCGGACAGGATTCAAGAGACCCAGTACTTC. Translated: CASSPDRIQETQYF.

V gene TRBV5-8 combines with J gene TRBJ2-1, with 10 bases that match TRBD2. CDR1 and CDR2 from the germline V gene are SGHTS and YDEGEE. The CDR3 loop spans 16 amino acids. The ends lost 4 bases at V and 4 bases at J; junction bases unmatched: 8. The CDR3 loop reads CASSRILAGFYNEQFF. CDR3 nucleotides: TGTGCCAGCAGCCGAATACTAGCGGGATTTTACAATGAGCAGTTCTTC. The full variable domain, completed using reference TRBV5-8 and TRBJ2-1, is EAGVTQSPTHLIKTRGQQATLRCSPISGHTSVYWYQQALGLGLQFLLWYDEGEERNRGNFPPRFSGRQFPNYSSELNVNALELEDSALYLCASSRILAGFYNEQFFGPGTRLTVL.

This chain connects TRBV10-3 to TRBJ2-1; D call uncertain. CDR1 ENHRY and CDR2 SYGVKD come from the germline V gene. Deletions cut 8 bases from V and 10 bases from J, with 12 bases between. The CDR3 loop spans 11 amino acids. Written as DNA, the CDR3 is TGTGCCATCTCAAGGTTGAGGGAGCAGTTCTTC. As protein: CAISRLREQFF.

A word on this clone: The identical CDR3 is also encoded by other nucleotide sequences in the sample. The gene calls are TRBV9 and TRBJ2-1, with D perhaps TRBD2 (6 bases). Trimming removed 2 bases at V and 1 base at J, with 13 bases between. The V gene's germline CDR1 is SGDLS and CDR2 YYNGEE. The CDR3 sequence is 16 residues long. This CDR3 is CASSVGGRRSYNEQFF. The CDR3 coding sequence is TGTGCCAGCAGCGTTGGGGGGAGGCGGTCCTACAATGAGCAGTTCTTC.